This T cell receptor (beta chain) came from a study of Graves' ophthalmopathy and Graves' hyperthyroidism. Findings of the study overall: Most thyroid clonotypes with frequency above 0.001 were detected in blood too.

Disease in donors with ophthalmopathy had moderate-to-severe activity, CAS ≥3, NOSPECS ≥4 and under 3 months' duration. Clinical symptoms and serum thyroxine were used for diagnosis; TRAb, thyroid ultrasound and orbital computed tomography were also relied on. TCR beta CDR3 amplification used RNA transcripts. HTBI primers were employed in first-round RT-PCR, then a second-round multiplex PCR followed. TCRdb processed the multiplex PCR reads anew with MiXCR; each CDR3 protein has one entry. The profile covers 230,000 or so distinct CDR3 sequences, with about 46% appearing a single time and around 43% taken by the ten largest. This clonotype was picked up a small number of times. Its antigen is unknown. This TCR was sampled from an adult man with Graves' ophthalmopathy. The sequencing input was peripheral blood.

CDR3 protein: CASSLRDGSSYEQYF. In DNA form, the CDR3 reads TGTGCCAGCAGTCTCCGGGACGGTAGCTCCTACGAGCAGTACTTC. The chain couples TRBV12-3 or TRBV12-4 to TRBJ2-7; the D call may be TRBD1 or TRBD2 (5 bases each). The CDR3 extends over 15 amino acids. Between the trimmed V and J ends, which lost 5 bases and 0 bases, there was a span of 14 bases.